The source of this T cell receptor beta chain is a study of blood T cell repertoires in COVID-19. Profiling relied on immunoSEQ multiplex PCR, and the TCRdb table lists in-frame clones only, not all of them. The data hold 270,000 or so clones, with 85% observed a single time. Germline CDR1 reads LGHDT; CDR2 reads YNNKEL (reference sequence). Losses at the gene ends were 7 bases for V and 9 bases for J; bases not matched to a gene: 10. This CDR3 has 16 residues. The rearrangement links TRBV3-1 (or the pseudogene TRBV3-2) to TRBJ1-6, with TRBD1 matching over 12 bases. Specimen: peripheral blood. The sequence derives from a human donor in a cohort sampled during active COVID-19. The CDR3 loop is CASNHFRGQGASPLHF. DNA for the CDR3: TGTGCCAGCAACCACTTTAGGGGACAGGGGGCTTCACCCCTCCACTTT.